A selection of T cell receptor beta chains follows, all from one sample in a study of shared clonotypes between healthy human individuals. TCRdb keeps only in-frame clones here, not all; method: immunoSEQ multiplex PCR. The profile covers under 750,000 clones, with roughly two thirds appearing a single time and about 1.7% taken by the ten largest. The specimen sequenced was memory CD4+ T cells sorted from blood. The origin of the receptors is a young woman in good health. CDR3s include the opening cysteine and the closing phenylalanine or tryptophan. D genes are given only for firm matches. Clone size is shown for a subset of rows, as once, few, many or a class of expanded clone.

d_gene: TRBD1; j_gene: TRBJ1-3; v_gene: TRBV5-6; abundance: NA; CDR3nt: TGTGCCAGCAGCTTGGACAGGGGGCGGATTGGAAACACCATATATTTT; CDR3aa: CASSLDRGRIGNTIYF
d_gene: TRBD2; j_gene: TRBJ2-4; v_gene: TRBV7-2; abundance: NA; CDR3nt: TGTGCCAGCAGCTTCTCGGTGGGACTAGCGGGATCCCGTGGCATTCAGTACTTC; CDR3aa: CASSFSVGLAGSRGIQYF
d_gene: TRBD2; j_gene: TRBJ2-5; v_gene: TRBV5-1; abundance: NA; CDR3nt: TGCGCCAGCAGCTTGGATGCGGGAGATGAGACCCAGTACTTC; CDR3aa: CASSLDAGDETQYF
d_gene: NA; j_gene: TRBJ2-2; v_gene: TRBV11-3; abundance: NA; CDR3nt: TGTGCCAGCAGCTTAGATGGGGGGCCCACCGGGGAGCTGTTTTTT; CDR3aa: CASSLDGGPTGELFF
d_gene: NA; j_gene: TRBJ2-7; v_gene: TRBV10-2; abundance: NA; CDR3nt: TGCGCCAGCAGGCTAGAGGTAGGCGAGCAGTACTTC; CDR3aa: CASRLEVGEQYF
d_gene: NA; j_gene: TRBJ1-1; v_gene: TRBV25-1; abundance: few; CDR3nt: TGTGCCAGCAGGTGGGAAATGAACACTGAAGCTTTCTTT; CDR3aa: CASRWEMNTEAFF
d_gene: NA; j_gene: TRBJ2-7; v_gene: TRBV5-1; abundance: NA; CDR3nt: TGCGCCAGCAGCTTGGCCCTGGAGGGTCGGTACGAGCAGTACTTC; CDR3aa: CASSLALEGRYEQYF
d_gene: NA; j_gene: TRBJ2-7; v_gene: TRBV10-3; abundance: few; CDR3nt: TGTGCCATCAGTGAGGGTGGGGTGAGCTCCTACGAGCAGTACTTC; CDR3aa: CAISEGGVSSYEQYF
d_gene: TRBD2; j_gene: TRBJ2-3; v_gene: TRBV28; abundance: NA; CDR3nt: TGTGCCAGCAGTTTCGAACTAGCGGGAGGGCCTAAGGATACGCAGTATTTT; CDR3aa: CASSFELAGGPKDTQYF
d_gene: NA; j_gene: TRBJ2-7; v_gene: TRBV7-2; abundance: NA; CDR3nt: TGTGCCAGCAGCTCAGGCATTTGCCTCTACGCCTACGAGCAGTACTTC; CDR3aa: CASSSGICLYAYEQYF
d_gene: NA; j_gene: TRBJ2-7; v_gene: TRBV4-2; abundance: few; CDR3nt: TGTGCCAGCAGCCCGTCATCAGACGATAACTCCTACGAGCAGTACTTC; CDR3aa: CASSPSSDDNSYEQYF
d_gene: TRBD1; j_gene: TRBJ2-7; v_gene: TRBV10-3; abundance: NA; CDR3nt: TGTGCCAGCAGTGGTCCAGGGACAGGGAAAGAGACCGAGCAGTACTTC; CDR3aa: CASSGPGTGKETEQYF
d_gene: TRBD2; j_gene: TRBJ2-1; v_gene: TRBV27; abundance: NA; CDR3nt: TGTGCCAGCAGTTTATGGACACCCAGGGCGGGAGAGGGATACAATGAGCAGTTCTTC; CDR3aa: CASSLWTPRAGEGYNEQFF
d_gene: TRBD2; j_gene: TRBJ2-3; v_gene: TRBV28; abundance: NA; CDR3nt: TGTGCCAGCTTCCAGGGGGGACTAGCGGGAGGAGATACGCAGTATTTT; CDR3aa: CASFQGGLAGGDTQYF
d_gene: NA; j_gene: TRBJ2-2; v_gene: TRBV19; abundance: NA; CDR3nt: TGTGCCACCAGGAAAGTTTCAACCGGGGAGCTGTTTTTT; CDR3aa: CATRKVSTGELFF
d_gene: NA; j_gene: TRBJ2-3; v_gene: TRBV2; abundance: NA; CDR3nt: TGTGCCAGTCTAACCCATGATCTGAGCACAGATACGCAGTATTTT; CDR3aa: CASLTHDLSTDTQYF
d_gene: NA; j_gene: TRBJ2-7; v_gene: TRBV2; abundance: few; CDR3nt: TGTGCCAGCAAAGGGTCCTACGAGCAGTACTTC; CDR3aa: CASKGSYEQYF
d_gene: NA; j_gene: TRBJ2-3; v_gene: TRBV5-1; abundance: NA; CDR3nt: TGCGCCAGCAGCTTGGGCTCCCTTGGCGCCAGCACAGATACGCAGTATTTT; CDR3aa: CASSLGSLGASTDTQYF
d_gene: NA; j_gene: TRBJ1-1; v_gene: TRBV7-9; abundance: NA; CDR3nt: TGTGCCAGCAGCCTAGCTTTACAGGGGAACACTGAAGCTTTCTTT; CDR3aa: CASSLALQGNTEAFF
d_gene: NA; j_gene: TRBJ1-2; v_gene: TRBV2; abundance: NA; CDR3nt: TGTGCCAGCAGCTATGAGACAGGTTTGGGTCATGGCTACACCTTC; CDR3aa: CASSYETGLGHGYTF
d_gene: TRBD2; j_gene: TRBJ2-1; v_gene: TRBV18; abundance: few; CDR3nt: TGTGCCAGCTCCCTCACTAGCGGGATTTTCAATGAGCAGTTCTTC; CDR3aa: CASSLTSGIFNEQFF
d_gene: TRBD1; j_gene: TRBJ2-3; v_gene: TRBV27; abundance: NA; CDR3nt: TGTGCCAGCAGTTTAAGGTCGCAGGGGGCTGGAGATACGCAGTATTTT; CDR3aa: CASSLRSQGAGDTQYF
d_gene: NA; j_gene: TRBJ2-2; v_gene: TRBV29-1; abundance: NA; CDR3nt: TGCAGCTTTCGAAACACCGGGGAGCTGTTTTTT; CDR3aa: CSFRNTGELFF
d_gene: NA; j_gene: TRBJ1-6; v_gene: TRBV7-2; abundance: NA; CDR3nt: TGTGCCAGCAGCTTAGGGAGGGAGTTTAATTCACCCCTCCACTTT; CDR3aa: CASSLGREFNSPLHF
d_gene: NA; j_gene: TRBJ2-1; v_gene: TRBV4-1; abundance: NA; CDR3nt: TGCGCCAGCAGCCAGATGATTGTAAATGAGCAGTTCTTC; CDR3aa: CASSQMIVNEQFF
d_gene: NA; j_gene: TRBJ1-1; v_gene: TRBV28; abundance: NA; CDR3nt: TGTGCCAGCAGTCTCCCGACGGGGAAGGCGGGCACTGAAGCTTTCTTT; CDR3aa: CASSLPTGKAGTEAFF
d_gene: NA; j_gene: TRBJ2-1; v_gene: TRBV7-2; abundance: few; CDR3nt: TGTGCCAGCAGCCAACAGGCAGTCTCCTACAATGAGCAGTTCTTC; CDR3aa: CASSQQAVSYNEQFF
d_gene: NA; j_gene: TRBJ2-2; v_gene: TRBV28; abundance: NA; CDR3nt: TGTGCCAGCAGTGCAAGGAGGTCAGGCACCGGGGAGCTGTTTTTT; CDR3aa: CASSARRSGTGELFF
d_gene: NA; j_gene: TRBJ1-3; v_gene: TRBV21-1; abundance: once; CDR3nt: TGTGCCAGCAGCGAGGGACGGGCTCCTGGAAACACCATATATTTT; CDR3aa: CASSEGRAPGNTIYF
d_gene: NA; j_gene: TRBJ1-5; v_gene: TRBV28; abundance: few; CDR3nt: TGTGCCAGCAGTATCAGGGGACAGCCCCAGCATTTT; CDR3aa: CASSIRGQPQHF
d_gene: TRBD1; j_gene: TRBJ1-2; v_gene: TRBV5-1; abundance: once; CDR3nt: TGCGCCAGCAGCTTAGGGACAGGGCTTAACTATGGCTACACCTTC; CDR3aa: CASSLGTGLNYGYTF
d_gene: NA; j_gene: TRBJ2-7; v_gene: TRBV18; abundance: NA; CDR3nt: TGTGCCAGCTCACCACCAGTAGGGGGAGGCGAGCAGTACTTC; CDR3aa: CASSPPVGGGEQYF
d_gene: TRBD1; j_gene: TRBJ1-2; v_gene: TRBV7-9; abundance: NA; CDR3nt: TGTGCCAGCAGCTTCGGACAGGAGTATGGCTACACCTTC; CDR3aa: CASSFGQEYGYTF
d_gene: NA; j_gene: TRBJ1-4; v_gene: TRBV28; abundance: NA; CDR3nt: TGTGCCAGCAGTCCCCCCGCGACCCCAACTAATGAAAAACTGTTTTTT; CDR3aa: CASSPPATPTNEKLFF
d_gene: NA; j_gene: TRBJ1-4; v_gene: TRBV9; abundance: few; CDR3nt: TGTGCCAGCAGCTCGGGAGTAGGTGAAAAACTGTTTTTT; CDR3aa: CASSSGVGEKLFF
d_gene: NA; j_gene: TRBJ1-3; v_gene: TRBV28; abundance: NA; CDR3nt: TGTGCCAGCAGCCGGGACGGCTCTGGAAACACCATATATTTT; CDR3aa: CASSRDGSGNTIYF
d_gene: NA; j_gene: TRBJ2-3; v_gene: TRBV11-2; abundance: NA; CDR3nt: TGTGCCAGCAGCCAGCACCCTACGGGGAACACAGATACGCAGTATTTT; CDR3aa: CASSQHPTGNTDTQYF
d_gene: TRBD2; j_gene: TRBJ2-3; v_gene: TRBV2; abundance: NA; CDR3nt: TGTGCCAGCGAACTGGGACTAGCGGGAGTAGTCACAGATACGCAGTATTTT; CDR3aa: CASELGLAGVVTDTQYF
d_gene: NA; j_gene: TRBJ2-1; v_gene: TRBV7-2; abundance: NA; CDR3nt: TGTGCCAGCAGCTTGGAGTCCTACAATGAGCAGTTCTTC; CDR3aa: CASSLESYNEQFF
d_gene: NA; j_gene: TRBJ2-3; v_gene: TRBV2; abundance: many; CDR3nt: TGTGCCAGCAACCCAGATACGCAGTATTTT; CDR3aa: CASNPDTQYF
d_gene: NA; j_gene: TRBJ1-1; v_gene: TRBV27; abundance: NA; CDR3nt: TGTGCCAGCAGTTTATCCGGGGTCATGAACACTGAAGCTTTCTTT; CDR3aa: CASSLSGVMNTEAFF
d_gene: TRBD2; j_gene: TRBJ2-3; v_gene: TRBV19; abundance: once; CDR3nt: TGTGCCAGTAGTGGGCTAGCGGGACGCACAGATACGCAGTATTTT; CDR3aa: CASSGLAGRTDTQYF
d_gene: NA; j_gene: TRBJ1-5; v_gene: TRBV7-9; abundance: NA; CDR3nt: TGTGCCAGCAGCTCGGGGCCGAATCAGCCCCAGCATTTT; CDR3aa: CASSSGPNQPQHF
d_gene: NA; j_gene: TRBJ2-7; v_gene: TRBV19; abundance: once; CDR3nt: TGTGCCAGTAAAAGGGAAAACTCCTACGAGCAGTACTTC; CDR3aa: CASKRENSYEQYF
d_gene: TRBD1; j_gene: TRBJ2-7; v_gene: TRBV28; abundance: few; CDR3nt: TGTGCCAGCAGGGAAGGACAGGGTTCCTACGAGCAGTACTTC; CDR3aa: CASREGQGSYEQYF
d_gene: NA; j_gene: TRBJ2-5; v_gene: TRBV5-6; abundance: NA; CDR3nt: TGTGCCAGCAGCTCCCCTGAGACTTTTCAAGAGACCCAGTACTTC; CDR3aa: CASSSPETFQETQYF
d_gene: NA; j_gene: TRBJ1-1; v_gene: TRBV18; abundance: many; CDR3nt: TGTGCCAGCTCACCACGGGAAAACACTGAAGCTTTCTTT; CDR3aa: CASSPRENTEAFF
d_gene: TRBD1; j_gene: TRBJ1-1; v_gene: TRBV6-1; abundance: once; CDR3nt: TGTGCCAGCAGGCTGACAGGGTGGAACACTGAAGCTTTCTTT; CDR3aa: CASRLTGWNTEAFF
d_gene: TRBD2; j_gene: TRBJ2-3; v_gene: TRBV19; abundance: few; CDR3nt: TGTGCCAGTAGTGCCTCAGCGGGAGAAACAGATACGCAGTATTTT; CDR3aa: CASSASAGETDTQYF
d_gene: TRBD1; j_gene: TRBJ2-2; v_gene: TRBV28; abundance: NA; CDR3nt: TGTGCCAGCAGTTTAGGGACAGGGGGCACCGGGGAGCTGTTTTTT; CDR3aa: CASSLGTGGTGELFF
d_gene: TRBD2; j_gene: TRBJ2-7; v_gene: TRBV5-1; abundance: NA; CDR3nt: TGCGCCAGCAGTGGCGGGAGGGCCGGGGAGCAGTACTTC; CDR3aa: CASSGGRAGEQYF
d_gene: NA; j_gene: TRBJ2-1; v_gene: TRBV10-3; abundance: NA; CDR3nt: TGTGCCATCAGTCGCGGACCGCAGATGAGCGAGCAGTTCTTC; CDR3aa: CAISRGPQMSEQFF
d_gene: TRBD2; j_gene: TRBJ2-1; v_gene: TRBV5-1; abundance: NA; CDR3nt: TGCGCCAGCAGCTTGGATGTAACAGCGGGAGGGCCTAGGTACAATGAGCAGTTCTTC; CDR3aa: CASSLDVTAGGPRYNEQFF
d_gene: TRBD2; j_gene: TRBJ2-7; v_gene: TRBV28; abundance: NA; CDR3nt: TGTGCCAGCAGTTCAGTAGCGGGAGGGCTCTACGAGCAGTACTTC; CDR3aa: CASSSVAGGLYEQYF
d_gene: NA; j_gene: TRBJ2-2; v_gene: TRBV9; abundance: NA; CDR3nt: TGTGCCAGCAGCCCTAGGACTGGAAGTCAGATACTTAACACCGGGGAGCTGTTTTTT; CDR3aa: CASSPRTGSQILNTGELFF
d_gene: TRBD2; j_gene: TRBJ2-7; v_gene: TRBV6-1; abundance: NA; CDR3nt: TGTGCCAGCACCAGAGCGGGAGAAAGCTACGAGCAGTACTTC; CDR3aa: CASTRAGESYEQYF
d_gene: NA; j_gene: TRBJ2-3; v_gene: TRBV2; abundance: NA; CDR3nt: TGTGCCAGCAGTGACCCGGATACGCAGTATTTT; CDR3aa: CASSDPDTQYF
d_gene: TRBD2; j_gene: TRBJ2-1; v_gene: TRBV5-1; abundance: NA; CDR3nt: TGCGCCAGCAGCTCACGGACTAGTGAAAGTGAGCAGTTCTTC; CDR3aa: CASSSRTSESEQFF
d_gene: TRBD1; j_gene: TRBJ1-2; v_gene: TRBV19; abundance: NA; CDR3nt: TGTGCCAGTAGTATCCAGGGGGCCGGCTATGGCTACACCTTC; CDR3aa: CASSIQGAGYGYTF